The entry that follows covers one TCR beta chain sequence. Its antigen target is currently unknown. No base quality information exists; no much larger clone differs at one position. The sample is drawn from a study of PD-L1 blockade in urothelial cancer (dated by TCRdb to 2016 to 2017). About the full investigation: Therapy was started at some point between 2014 and 2016 for all patients, and atezolizumab 1,200 mg was administered intravenously every 3 weeks. About 85% of the roughly 29 patients were identified as males with urothelial cancer of bladder origin, and a prior smoking history was reported by 18 of 29 patients. Patients had an ECOG performance status of 0 or 1 and had received between 0 and 3 prior chemotherapy regimens. Blood samples were analyzed 3 weeks after the start of treatment (second dose) and 6 weeks after the start of treatment. Blood samples gave a median of about 150,000 T cells and 77,000 or so unique TCRs, with a median clonality of approximately 0.08. The study, an exploratory multi-omic analysis, examined somatic, immune and clinical correlates of response to PD-L1 blockade with atezolizumab in urothelial cancer. TCR sequencing covered pretreatment tumor samples and matched, serially collected peripheral blood taken before and after atezolizumab treatment. Durable clinical benefit was defined as a progression-free survival longer than 6 months, and TCR features were additionally tested against progression-free survival and overall survival. In the same patients, whole exome sequencing and RNA sequencing of pretreatment tumors were performed in addition to TCR sequencing. Roughly ten patients achieved durable clinical benefit and fewer than 25 did not. Over 28 patients had pretreatment blood TCR-seq, some 25 had at least one posttreatment blood collection, and some 25 had tumor TCR-seq.

Including the terminal cysteine and phenylalanine, the CDR3 comprises 11 residues. Only the CDR3 DNA stays, 33 bases, in frame from base 1. Deletion took 3 bases off V and 10 bases off J, with a span of 7 bases between the germline ends. The germline V gene encodes CDR1 DFQATT and CDR2 SNEGSKA (reference sequence). Reading the label with the study, this specimen's time point is: pretreatment peripheral blood. A cohort of about 27 patients with locally advanced or metastatic urothelial carcinoma, treated at Memorial Sloan Kettering on a trial protocol, was included. Peripheral blood mononuclear cells were collected from each patient pretreatment and during treatment, giving between 1 and 8 total time points per patient. The Qiagen DNeasy Blood extraction kit was used to purify genomic DNA from total PBMCs and from tumor samples. Collected pretreatment and during treatment, PBMCs were isolated and stored as previously described.

Broader findings and caveats from the paper: Because the sample size was small (n ≈ 28) and many of the analyses were exploratory, the results are meant to be hypothesis-generating. Among patients with durable benefit, tumor-associated TCR clones showed greater expansion in peripheral blood 3 weeks after treatment started (n of about 21, p = 0.022). Improved progression-free and overall survival was associated with having pretreatment peripheral blood TCR clonality below the median.

Synthetic TCR analog templates were spiked into each PCR so that absolute template abundance could be estimated from read counts. The immunoSEQ assay used bias-controlled V and J gene primers to amplify TCRbeta CDR3 regions from genomic DNA. Sequencing of rearranged TCRbeta segments was performed at approximately 20X coverage. The authors' analysis ran thus. Sequencing errors were corrected by clustering, and CDR3s were annotated against IMGT so that V, D and J genes could be assigned. Downstream analyses used only productive TCRbeta rearrangements, leaving out any out-of-frame or stop-codon sequences. To compute clonality, Shannon entropy was normalized by the log of the number of unique productive sequences and then subtracted from one. Clones differing between time points or between blood and tumor were identified by Fisher's exact test with Benjamini-Hochberg correction at adjusted p below 0.01. TCRdb carries this immuneACCESS record with in-frame sequences only. Its versions omit some clonotypes, under half of them owing to an unresolved V gene in the studies checked, with the rest unexplained. For V, J and clone size, that table is used; D and trimming come from the DNA. The sample contains some 71,000 clones, approximately 86% of them found a single time. The ten largest clones add up to 15% of the sample.

The specimen comprised PBMCs, sampled around atezolizumab (anti-PD-L1) treatment. Recombination linked TRBV20-1 to TRBJ1-6, with the D gene not confidently named. The clonotype originates from a man aged 55 to 70 with urothelial cancer. The bases read TGCAGTGCTAGGCCGGAGTCACCCCTCCACTTT. Its protein reads: CSARPESPLHF.